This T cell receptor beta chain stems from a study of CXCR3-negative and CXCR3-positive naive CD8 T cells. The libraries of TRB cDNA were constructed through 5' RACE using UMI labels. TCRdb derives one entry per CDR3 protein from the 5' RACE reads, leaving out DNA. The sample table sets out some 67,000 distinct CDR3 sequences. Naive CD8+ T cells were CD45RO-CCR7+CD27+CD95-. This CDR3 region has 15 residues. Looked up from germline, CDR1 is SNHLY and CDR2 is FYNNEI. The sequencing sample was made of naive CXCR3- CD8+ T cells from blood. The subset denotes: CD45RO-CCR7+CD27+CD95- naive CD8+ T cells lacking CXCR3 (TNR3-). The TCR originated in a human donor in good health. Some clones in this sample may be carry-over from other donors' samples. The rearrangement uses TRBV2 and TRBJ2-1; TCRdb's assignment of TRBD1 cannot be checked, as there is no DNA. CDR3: CASSVGQGSYNEQFF.